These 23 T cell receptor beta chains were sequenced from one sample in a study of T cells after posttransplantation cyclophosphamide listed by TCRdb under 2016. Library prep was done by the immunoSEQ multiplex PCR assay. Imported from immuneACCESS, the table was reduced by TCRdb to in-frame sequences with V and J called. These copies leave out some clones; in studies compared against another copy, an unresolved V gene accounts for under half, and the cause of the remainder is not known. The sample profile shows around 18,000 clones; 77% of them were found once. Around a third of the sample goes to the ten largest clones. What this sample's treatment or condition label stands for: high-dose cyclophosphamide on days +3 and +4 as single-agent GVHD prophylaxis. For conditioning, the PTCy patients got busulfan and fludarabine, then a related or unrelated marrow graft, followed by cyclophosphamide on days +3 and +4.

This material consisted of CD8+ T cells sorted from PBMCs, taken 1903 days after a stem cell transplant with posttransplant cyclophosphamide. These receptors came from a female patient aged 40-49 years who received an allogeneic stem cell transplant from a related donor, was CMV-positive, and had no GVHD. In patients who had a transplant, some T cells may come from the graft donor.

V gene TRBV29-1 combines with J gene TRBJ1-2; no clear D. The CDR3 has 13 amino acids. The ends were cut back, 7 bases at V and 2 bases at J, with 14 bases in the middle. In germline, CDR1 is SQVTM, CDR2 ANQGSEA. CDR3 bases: TGCAGCGGCCTGTCATCTCTAAACTATGGCTACACCTTC. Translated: CSGLSSLNYGYTF. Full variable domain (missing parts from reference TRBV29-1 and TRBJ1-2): SAVISQKPSRDICQRGTSLTIQCQVDSQVTMMFWYRQQPGQSLTLIATANQGSEATYESGFVIDKFPISRPNLTFSTLTVSNMSPEDSSIYLCSGLSSLNYGYTFGSGTRLTVV.

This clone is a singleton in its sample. The CDR3 bases are TGTGCCAGCAGGCTACGGTTGGCGGATGCCTACGAGCAGTACTTC. Protein: CASRLRLADAYEQYF. The rearrangement uses TRBV27 and TRBJ2-7; no reliable D call. This CDR3 spans 15 amino acids. With 6 bases removed from V and 2 bases from J, the gap between germline ends came to 17 bases. Germline V gene data show CDR1 as MNHEY and CDR2 as SMNVEV (reference sequence).

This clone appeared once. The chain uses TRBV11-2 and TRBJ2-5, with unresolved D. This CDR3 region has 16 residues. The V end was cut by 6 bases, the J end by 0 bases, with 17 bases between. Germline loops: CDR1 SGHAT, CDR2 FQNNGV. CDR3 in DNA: TGTGCCAGCAGACACCAGGCAGAAGGATACCAAGAGACCCAGTACTTC. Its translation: CASRHQAEGYQETQYF.

Here the CDR3 DNA reads TGTGCCAGCAGAAGCCTCAGGGGGCCAAACTACGAGCAGTACTTC. This sequence encodes CASRSLRGPNYEQYF. The chain is built from TRBV28 and TRBJ2-7, with TRBD1 matching over 8 bases. This CDR3 region has 15 residues. The germline V gene has CDR1 MDHEN and CDR2 SYDVKM. After removal of 6 bases from V and 3 bases from J, the junction contained 10 bases not matched to a gene.

This CDR3 is CASSPGTEGPAEAFF. DNA for the CDR3: TGTGCCAGCAGCCCCGGGACGGAGGGGCCAGCTGAAGCTTTCTTT. The chain recombines TRBV11-1 with TRBJ1-1; maybe TRBD1 (5 bases). Germline V gene sequence: CDR1 SGHAT, CDR2 FQDESV (reference sequence). The CDR3 contains 15 residues. V lost 5 bases, J lost 6 bases, and 19 bases lay in between.

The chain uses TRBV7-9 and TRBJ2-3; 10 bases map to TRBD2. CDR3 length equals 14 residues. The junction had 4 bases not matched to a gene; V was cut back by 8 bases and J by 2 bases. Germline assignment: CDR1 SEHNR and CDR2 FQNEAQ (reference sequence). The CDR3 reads CASGTSGVTDTQYF. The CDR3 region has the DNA TGTGCCAGCGGCACTAGCGGGGTCACAGATACGCAGTATTTT.

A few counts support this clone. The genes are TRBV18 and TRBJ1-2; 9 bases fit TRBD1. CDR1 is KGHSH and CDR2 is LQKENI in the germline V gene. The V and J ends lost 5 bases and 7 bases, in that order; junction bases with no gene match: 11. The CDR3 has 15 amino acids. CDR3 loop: CASSDRDREIPGYTF. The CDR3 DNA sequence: TGTGCCAGCTCAGACCGGGACAGGGAAATTCCTGGCTACACCTTC.

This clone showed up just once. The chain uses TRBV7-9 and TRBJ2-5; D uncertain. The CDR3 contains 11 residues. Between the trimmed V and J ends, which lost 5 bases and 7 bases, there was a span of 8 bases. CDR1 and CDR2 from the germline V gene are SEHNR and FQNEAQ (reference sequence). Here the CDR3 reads CASSHPGTQYF. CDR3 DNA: TGTGCCAGCAGCCACCCGGGGACCCAGTACTTC. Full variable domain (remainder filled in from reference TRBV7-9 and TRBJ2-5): DTGVSQNPRHKITKRGQNVTFRCDPISEHNRLYWYRQTLGQGPEFLTYFQNEAQLEKSRLLSDRFSAERPKGSFSTLEIQRTEQGDSAMYLCASSHPGTQYFGPGTRLLVL.

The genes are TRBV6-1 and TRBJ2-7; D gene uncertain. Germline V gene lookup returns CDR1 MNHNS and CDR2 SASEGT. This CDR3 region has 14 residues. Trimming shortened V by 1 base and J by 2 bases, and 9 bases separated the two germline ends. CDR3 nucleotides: TGTGCCAGCAGTGAAGTAAACAGACCCTACGAGCAGTACTTC. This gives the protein CASSEVNRPYEQYF.

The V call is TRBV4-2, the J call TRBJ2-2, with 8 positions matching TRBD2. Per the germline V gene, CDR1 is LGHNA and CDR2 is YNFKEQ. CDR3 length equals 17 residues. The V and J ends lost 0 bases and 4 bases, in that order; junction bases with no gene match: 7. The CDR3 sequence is CASSQDQLTSATGELFF. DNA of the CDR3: TGTGCCAGCAGCCAAGATCAATTGACTAGCGCCACCGGGGAGCTGTTTTTT.

The CDR3 sequence: CASRVTGNTEAFF. The DNA for the CDR3 is TGTGCCAGCAGGGTAACAGGGAACACTGAAGCTTTCTTT. This sequence joins TRBV6-1 and TRBJ1-1; D possibly corresponds to TRBD1 (5 bases). Between the trimmed V and J ends, which lost 6 bases and 1 base, there was a span of 9 bases. CDR3 size: 13 residues. Germline-derived CDR1 and CDR2 are MNHNS and SASEGT.

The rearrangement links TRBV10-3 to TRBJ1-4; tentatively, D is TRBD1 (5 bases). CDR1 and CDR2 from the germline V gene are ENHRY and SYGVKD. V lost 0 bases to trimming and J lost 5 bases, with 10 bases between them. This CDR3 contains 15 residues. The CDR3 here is CAISESTTENEKLFF. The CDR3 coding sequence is TGTGCCATCAGTGAGTCAACGACAGAGAATGAAAAACTGTTTTTT.

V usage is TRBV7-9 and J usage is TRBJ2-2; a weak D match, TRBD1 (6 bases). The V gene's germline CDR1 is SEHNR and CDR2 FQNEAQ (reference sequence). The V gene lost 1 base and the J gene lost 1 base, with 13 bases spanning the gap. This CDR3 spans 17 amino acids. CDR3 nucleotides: TGTGCCAGCAGCTTAGATGTCGGCAGGGGGAACACCGGGGAGCTGTTTTTT. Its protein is CASSLDVGRGNTGELFF. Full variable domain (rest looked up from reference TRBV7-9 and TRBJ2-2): DTGVSQNPRHKITKRGQNVTFRCDPISEHNRLYWYRQTLGQGPEFLTYFQNEAQLEKSRLLSDRFSAERPKGSFSTLEIQRTEQGDSAMYLCASSLDVGRGNTGELFFGEGSRLTVL.

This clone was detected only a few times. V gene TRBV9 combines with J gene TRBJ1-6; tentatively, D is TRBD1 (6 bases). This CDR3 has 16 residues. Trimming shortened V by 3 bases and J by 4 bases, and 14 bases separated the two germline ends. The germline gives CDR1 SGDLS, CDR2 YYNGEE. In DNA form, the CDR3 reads TGTGCCAGCAGCGAAACGGGGGGCGAGTATAATTCACCCCTCCACTTT. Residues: CASSETGGEYNSPLHF. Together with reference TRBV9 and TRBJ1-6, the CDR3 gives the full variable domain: DSGVTQTPKHLITATGQRVTLRCSPRSGDLSVYWYQQSLDQGLQFLIQYYNGEERAKGNILERFSAQQFPDLHSELNLSSLELGDSALYFCASSETGGEYNSPLHFGNGTRLTVT.

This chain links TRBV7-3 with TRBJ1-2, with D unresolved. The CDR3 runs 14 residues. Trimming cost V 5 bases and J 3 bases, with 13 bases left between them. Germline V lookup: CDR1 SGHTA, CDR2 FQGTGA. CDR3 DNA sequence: TGTGCCAGCAGCCCCAGCCGCGCGGACTATGGCTACACCTTC. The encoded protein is CASSPSRADYGYTF.

The CDR3 region is CASSLVMSDSYGYTF. CDR3 bases: TGTGCCAGCAGCTTAGTGATGAGCGACAGCTATGGCTACACCTTC. The genes are TRBV11-2 and TRBJ1-2; weak D call: TRBD1 (5 bases). The CDR3 has 15 residues. Germline CDR1 is SGHAT and CDR2 is FQNNGV. V lost 1 base and J lost 4, with 13 bases in between. The complete variable domain, with remaining parts taken from reference TRBV11-2 and TRBJ1-2, reads EAGVAQSPRYKIIEKRQSVAFWCNPISGHATLYWYQQILGQGPKLLIQFQNNGVVDDSQLPKDRFSAERLKGVDSTLKIQPAKLEDSAVYLCASSLVMSDSYGYTFGSGTRLTVV.

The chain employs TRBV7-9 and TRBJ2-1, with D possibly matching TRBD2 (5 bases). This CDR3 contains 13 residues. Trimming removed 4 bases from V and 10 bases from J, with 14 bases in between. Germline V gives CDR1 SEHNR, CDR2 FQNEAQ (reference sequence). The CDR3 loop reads CASSWTGDLEQFF. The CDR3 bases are TGTGCCAGCAGCTGGACTGGCGACCTAGAGCAGTTCTTC.

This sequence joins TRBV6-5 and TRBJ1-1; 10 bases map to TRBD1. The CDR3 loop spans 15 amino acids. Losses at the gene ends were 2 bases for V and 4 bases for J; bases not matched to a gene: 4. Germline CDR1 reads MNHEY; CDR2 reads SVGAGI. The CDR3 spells CASSYGTGEGTEAFF. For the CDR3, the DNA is TGTGCCAGCAGTTACGGGACAGGGGAGGGCACTGAAGCTTTCTTT.

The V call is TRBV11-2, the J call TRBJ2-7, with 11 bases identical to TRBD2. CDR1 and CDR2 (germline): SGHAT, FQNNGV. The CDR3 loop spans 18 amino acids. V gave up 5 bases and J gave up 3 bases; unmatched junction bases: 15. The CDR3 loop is CASSGPGPTSGANYEQYF. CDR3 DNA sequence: TGTGCCAGCAGCGGACCGGGACCGACTAGCGGGGCCAACTACGAGCAGTACTTC.

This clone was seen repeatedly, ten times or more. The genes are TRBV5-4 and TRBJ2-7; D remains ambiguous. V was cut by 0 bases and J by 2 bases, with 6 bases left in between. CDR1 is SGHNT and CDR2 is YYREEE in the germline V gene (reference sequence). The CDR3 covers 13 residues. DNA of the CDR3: TGTGCCAGCAGCTTGGACAGCACCTACGAGCAGTACTTC. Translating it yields CASSLDSTYEQYF.

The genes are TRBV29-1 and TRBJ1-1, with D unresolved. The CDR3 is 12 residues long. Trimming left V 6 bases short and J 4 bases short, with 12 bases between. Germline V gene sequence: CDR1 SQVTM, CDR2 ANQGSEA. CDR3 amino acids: CSVGGYGTEAFF. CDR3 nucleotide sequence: TGCAGCGTAGGCGGTTATGGCACTGAAGCTTTCTTT.

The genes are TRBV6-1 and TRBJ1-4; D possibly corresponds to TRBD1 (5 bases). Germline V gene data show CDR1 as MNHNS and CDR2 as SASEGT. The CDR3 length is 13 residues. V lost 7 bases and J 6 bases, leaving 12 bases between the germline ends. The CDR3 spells CASIRVWDEKLFF. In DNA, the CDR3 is TGTGCCAGCATCAGGGTCTGGGATGAAAAACTGTTTTTT.

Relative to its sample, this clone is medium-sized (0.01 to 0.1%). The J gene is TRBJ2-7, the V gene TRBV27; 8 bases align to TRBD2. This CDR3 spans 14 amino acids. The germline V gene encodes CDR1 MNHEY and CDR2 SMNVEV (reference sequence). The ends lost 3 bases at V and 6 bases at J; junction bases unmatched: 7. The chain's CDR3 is CASSFTGGPVEQYF. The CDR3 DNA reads TGTGCCAGCAGTTTTACGGGGGGGCCAGTCGAGCAGTACTTC.